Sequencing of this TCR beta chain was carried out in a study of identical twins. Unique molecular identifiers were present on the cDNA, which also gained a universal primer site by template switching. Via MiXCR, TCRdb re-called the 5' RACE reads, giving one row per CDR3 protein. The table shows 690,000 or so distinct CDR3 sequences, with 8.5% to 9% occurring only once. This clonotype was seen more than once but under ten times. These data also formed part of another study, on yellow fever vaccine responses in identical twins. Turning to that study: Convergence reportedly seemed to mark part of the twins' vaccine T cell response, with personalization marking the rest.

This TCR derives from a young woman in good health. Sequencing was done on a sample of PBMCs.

The CDR3 sequence: CASSTQPYEQYF. The CDR3 DNA reads as TGTGCCAGCTCGACCCAACCCTACGAGCAGTACTTC. This rearrangement joins TRBV10-3 to TRBJ2-7; D not resolved. V was shortened by 10 bases and J by 2 bases, with 12 bases between the two germline ends. Germline CDR1 and CDR2: ENHRY and SYGVKD. The CDR3 contains 12 residues.